Listed below are T cell receptor beta chains from one sample, sequenced in a study of CD8 T cells in ankylosing spondylitis. Each CDR3 protein is one row after TCRdb ran MiXCR on the 5' RACE reads. The data hold 100,000 to 150,000 distinct CDR3 sequences, with under 20% observed a single time. Sequencing input: blood, either unsorted or a sorted T cell fraction (not recorded which). The receptors derive from a male donor with ankylosing spondylitis. CDR3s include the opening cysteine and the closing phenylalanine or tryptophan. A D gene is named only where the DNA matches it firmly. Clone size is shown for a subset of rows, as once, few, many or a class of expanded clone.

j_gene,d_gene,v_gene,abundance,CDR3nt,CDR3aa
TRBJ2-7,.,TRBV9,few,TGTGCCAGCAGCGCACTCCAGAGGGGCGAGCAGTACTTC,CASSALQRGEQYF
TRBJ2-7,.,TRBV5-1,many,TGCGCCAGCAGCGACACCCCGGACGGTGCCTACGAGCAGTACTTC,CASSDTPDGAYEQYF
TRBJ1-3,.,TRBV11-2,few,TGTGCCAGCAGCCCCGCTGGGGGGGGAAACACCATATATTTT,CASSPAGGGNTIYF
TRBJ2-1,.,TRBV2,.,TGTGCCAGCAGTGAAGCGACGGGACCCGAAGGGTTCTCCTACAATGAGCAGTTCTTC,CASSEATGPEGFSYNEQFF
TRBJ2-7,TRBD2,TRBV7-6,few,TGTGCCAGCAGCGAACTAGCGGGAGCATCCTACGAGCAGTACTTC,CASSELAGASYEQYF
TRBJ1-1,.,TRBV20-1,few,TGCAGTGCTAGAGGGGAGGGCGTCACTGAAGCTTTCTTT,CSARGEGVTEAFF
TRBJ2-2,.,TRBV27,.,TGTGCAAGTAGGGTGGCCACCGGGGAGCTGTTTTTT,CASRVATGELFF
TRBJ1-2,.,TRBV3-1,.,TGTGCCAGCAGCCTGCGGGGCTATGGCTACACCTTC,CASSLRGYGYTF
TRBJ2-5,.,TRBV12-3/TRBV12-4,few,TGTGCCAGCAGTATAGCAGACTTATCACAAGAGACCCAGTACTTC,CASSIADLSQETQYF
TRBJ1-1,.,TRBV20-1,few,TGCAGTGCTAGAGATCCGGCGGACATTAACACTGAAGCTTTCTTT,CSARDPADINTEAFF
TRBJ2-7,.,TRBV6-2/TRBV6-3,few,TGTGCCAGCAGTTACTCAGTCGGTATGTACGAGCAGTACTTC,CASSYSVGMYEQYF
TRBJ1-5,.,TRBV19,.,TGTGCCAGTAGTATCTCGCGGGGGCTGAGCAATCAGCCCCAGCATTTT,CASSISRGLSNQPQHF
TRBJ1-1,TRBD1,TRBV5-1,few,TGCGCCAGCAGCCCAGGGGGCTTGAACACTGAAGCTTTCTTT,CASSPGGLNTEAFF
TRBJ2-7,TRBD2,TRBV4-1,.,TGCGCCAGCAGCCAAGCCTCTAGCGGGAGCCAATACGAGCAGTACTTC,CASSQASSGSQYEQYF
TRBJ1-1,TRBD1,TRBV28,few,TGTGCCAGCAAAGACAGGGGGGTCAGCAGCACTGAAGCTTTCTTT,CASKDRGVSSTEAFF
TRBJ2-7,.,TRBV7-9,few,TGTGCCAGCAGTTACGGGACGGAGCAGTACTTC,CASSYGTEQYF
TRBJ2-3,TRBD2,TRBV30,.,TGTGCCACAACCTCCTTTAGCGGGAGGGGCACGCAGTATTTT,CATTSFSGRGTQYF
TRBJ1-1,TRBD1,TRBV2,.,TGTGCCAGCAGTGAAGGAGGTTGGGACAGAGCCTCTGAAGCTTTCTTT,CASSEGGWDRASEAFF
TRBJ2-2,TRBD2,TRBV7-9,.,TGTGCCAGCACCTACCTCCTAGCGGGAGTTGCTGGGGAGCTGTTTTTT,CASTYLLAGVAGELFF
TRBJ2-1,TRBD1,TRBV27,.,TGTGCCAGCAGTTTAAGGTGGACAGGATTTACGGATGAGCAGTTCTTC,CASSLRWTGFTDEQFF
TRBJ1-1,.,TRBV11-2,.,TGTGCCAGCAGCTTAGATCGGGGAGGGCTCACTGAAGCTTTCTTT,CASSLDRGGLTEAFF
TRBJ2-2,.,TRBV7-9,.,TGTGCCAGCAGTTCCCCCGGGACTGACGGGGAGCTGTTTTTT,CASSSPGTDGELFF
TRBJ2-1,.,TRBV4-2,few,TGTGCCAGCAGCCAGGACGAGCAGTACGATGAGCAGTTCTTC,CASSQDEQYDEQFF
TRBJ2-3,TRBD2,TRBV7-9,.,TGTGCCAGCAGCTCCGACCTAGCGGGAGTCATTTCAGATACGCAGTATTTT,CASSSDLAGVISDTQYF
TRBJ2-7,.,TRBV4-3,.,TGCGCCAGCAGCCAAGAAGGTCCTGGGTATGGAACCTACGAGCAGTACTTC,CASSQEGPGYGTYEQYF
TRBJ1-6,.,TRBV21-1,.,TGTGCCAGCAGCAAAGGGGAGGGGTATTCACCCCTCCACTTT,CASSKGEGYSPLHF
TRBJ2-2,.,TRBV7-9,once,TGTGCCAGCGGTGGCCACCGCAACACCGGGGAGCTGTTTTTT,CASGGHRNTGELFF
TRBJ1-1,.,TRBV18,few,TGTGCCAGCTCCCACACACCCGGGACGGGCACTGAAGCTTTCTTT,CASSHTPGTGTEAFF
TRBJ1-4,.,TRBV9,few,TGTGCCAGCAGCGTAGCTGGACAAGCAACTAATGAAAAACTGTTTTTT,CASSVAGQATNEKLFF
TRBJ2-1,.,TRBV20-1,few,TGCAGTGGGCGGGCCTACAATGAGCAGTTCTTC,CSGRAYNEQFF
TRBJ2-7,.,TRBV7-9,many,TGTGCCAGCAGCACGGGGGAGCGGGCCTACGAGCAGTACTTC,CASSTGERAYEQYF
TRBJ2-6,TRBD2,TRBV7-8,.,TGTGCCAGCATTTATACTAGCGGGAGGGCCGGCGCCAACGTCCTGACTTTC,CASIYTSGRAGANVLTF
TRBJ2-7,TRBD2,TRBV12-3/TRBV12-4,many,TGTGCCAGCAGTTTATCCCCTAGCGGGAACTACGAGCAGTACTTC,CASSLSPSGNYEQYF
TRBJ2-3,TRBD2,TRBV9,.,TGTGCCAGCACCCATCCGGGACTAGCCTTAAGGAAGCCAAGCACAGATACGCAGTATTTT,CASTHPGLALRKPSTDTQYF
TRBJ1-2,.,TRBV9,.,TGTGCCAGCAGCGTGGCTCTGGGGAACGATGGCTACACCTTC,CASSVALGNDGYTF
TRBJ1-6,.,TRBV28,once,TGTGCCAGCAGTTTCCGCGCCAGCCTTAATTCACCCCTCCACTTT,CASSFRASLNSPLHF
TRBJ2-1,.,TRBV6-5,many,TGTGCCAGCAGTTACTTATCGGGAGAAGTCCATGAGCAGTTCTTC,CASSYLSGEVHEQFF
TRBJ2-1,.,TRBV14,few,TGTGCCAGCAGCCAAGATGGGACGTTATACAATGAGCAGTTCTTC,CASSQDGTLYNEQFF
TRBJ2-3,.,TRBV12-3/TRBV12-4,.,TGTGCCAGCAGTCCTAGAACCCATACGCAGTATTTT,CASSPRTHTQYF
TRBJ1-2,.,TRBV11-2,.,TGTGCCAGCAGCTTAGCCGTGGCGAACTATGGCTACACCTTC,CASSLAVANYGYTF
TRBJ2-7,TRBD2,TRBV2,.,TGTGCCACCCTAGGAGCTAGCGGGCCTGGGCAGTACTTC,CATLGASGPGQYF
TRBJ1-2,TRBD1,TRBV9,.,TGTGCCAGCAGCGGGGGACAGGGAGGTGACTATGGCTACACCTTC,CASSGGQGGDYGYTF
TRBJ2-7,.,TRBV12-5,few,TGTGCTAGTGGTTCCCCCTCAACGGTTTCCTACGAGCAGTACTTC,CASGSPSTVSYEQYF
TRBJ1-4,.,TRBV4-1,.,TGCGCCAGCAGCCTGGGCAGGGGAGGCCCTAATGAAAAACTGTTTTTT,CASSLGRGGPNEKLFF
TRBJ2-2,TRBD2,TRBV6-2/TRBV6-3,few,TGTGCCAGCAGTGACCCGACTAGCCTGGGCGGGGAGCTGTTTTTT,CASSDPTSLGGELFF
TRBJ2-1,.,TRBV27,many,TGTGCCAGCAACCAGGGTCTCAATGAGCAGTTCTTC,CASNQGLNEQFF
TRBJ2-3,.,TRBV19,.,TGTGCCAGTAGTTCAACCAAGCGGGCAGGGTGGGCAGATACGCAGTATTTT,CASSSTKRAGWADTQYF
TRBJ2-3,.,TRBV5-6,.,TGTGCCAGCGAGGGTCAGGGTGGAACAGATACGCAGTATTTT,CASEGQGGTDTQYF
TRBJ2-1,.,TRBV20-1,.,TGCAGCGGAATGACGAGCTCCTACAATGAGCAGTTCTTC,CSGMTSSYNEQFF
TRBJ2-7,TRBD1,TRBV4-2,many,TGTGCCAGCAGCCATGGACAGGGCGGGTACGAGCAGTACTTC,CASSHGQGGYEQYF
TRBJ2-3,.,TRBV5-1,.,TGCGCCGTCAAGCGGGCGGACACTAGCACAGATACGCAGTATTTT,CAVKRADTSTDTQYF
TRBJ1-3,TRBD1,TRBV15,few,TGTGCCACCAGCATAGACAGGGGGCTCGGAAACACCATATATTTT,CATSIDRGLGNTIYF
TRBJ2-3,TRBD2,TRBV7-9,.,TGTGCCAGCAGCAAGTTAGCGGGAGGAGTTGGCACAGATACGCAGTATTTT,CASSKLAGGVGTDTQYF
TRBJ2-1,TRBD1,TRBV6-5,many,TGTGCCAGCAGTTTTGACAGGGCGGCTGGGGAGCAGTTCTTC,CASSFDRAAGEQFF
TRBJ2-1,.,TRBV12-5,.,TGTGCTAGTGAAAACTCCGCAGACAATGAGCAGTTCTTC,CASENSADNEQFF
TRBJ2-7,TRBD2,TRBV6-5,few,TGTGCCAGCAGTTACCCGGCTAGCGGGAGTTTCCCCTACGAGCAGTACTTC,CASSYPASGSFPYEQYF
TRBJ2-1,TRBD2,TRBV7-9,few,TGTGCCAGCAGCCGAGGGCCTAGCGGGAGGTATGAGCAGTTCTTC,CASSRGPSGRYEQFF